This T cell receptor beta chain was sequenced for a study of cytomegalovirus exposure and HLA in healthy donors. Whole-study findings and limits: It was taken for granted in presence/absence analyses that sequencing depth across donors was roughly uniform.

Trimming cost V 4 bases and J 6 bases; bases outside gene matches: 7. This CDR3 is built from 14 residues. The V gene's germline CDR1 is SGDLS and CDR2 YYNGEE. Note on this clone: Its target is unknown.

A multiplex PCR was run with 60 Vbeta primers and 13 Jbeta primers. Data came from immunoSEQ multiplex PCR; TCRdb stores just in-frame clones and leaves some out. The data contain approximately 150,000 clones, approximately 78% of them singletons. This chain links TRBV9 with TRBJ2-7, with 10 bases matching TRBD2. The sequence derives from a female donor in good health and CMV-seronegative. Sequencing input: PBMCs. The CDR3 is CASSPTSGEVEQYF. In nucleotides, the CDR3 is TGTGCCAGCAGCCCAACTAGCGGGGAAGTCGAGCAGTACTTC.